This T cell receptor beta chain emerged from a study of T cell responses to AZD1222 COVID-19 vaccine. Study overall: Pooling covered second doses at about 4 or about 12 weeks.

CDR1 and CDR2 from the germline V gene are SGHTA and FQGNSA. The ends were cut back, 5 bases at V and 1 base at J, with 16 bases in the middle. CDR3 length: 16 residues. To note about this clone: Antigen unknown.

Overall study results and limits: The reported proportion of spike-specific TCRs targeting unmutated variant regions was nearly half. In a largely white British group with more females than males, clonal diversity was possibly underestimated.

Method: immunoSEQ multiplex PCR; TCRdb's copy keeps in-frame clones and lacks some. The sample has about 150,000 clones, roughly nine tenths seen once. The rearrangement links TRBV7-2 to TRBJ2-3; the D gene is possibly TRBD1 (6 bases). The starting material was peripheral blood, obtained on day 0 of AZD1222 vaccination. This sequence originates from an adult in good health. CDR3: CASSRQTGGGTDTQYF. CDR3 coding DNA: TGTGCCAGCAGCCGCCAAACTGGGGGCGGCACAGATACGCAGTATTTT.